This T cell receptor (beta chain) was observed in a study of patients and donors after allogeneic stem cell transplantation. V lost 2 bases to trimming and J lost 10 bases; unmatched junction nucleotides: 7. CDR3 length: 16 residues. Germline assignment: CDR1 MNHEY and CDR2 SVGAGI. This clonotype was observed a handful of times. Using its own MiXCR run on the RT-PCR reads, TCRdb lists one record per CDR3 protein. Here the sample spans 85,000 to 90,000 distinct CDR3 sequences, around 49% being singletons. This rearrangement joins TRBV6-5 to TRBJ1-6; 11 positions match TRBD1. This clonotype originated in a human donor who was either an allogeneic HSCT recipient or a stem cell or donor lymphocyte infusion donor (not recorded which). It is not recorded whose cells these are; they may come from a transplant donor. Specimen: blood, either unsorted or a sorted T cell fraction (not recorded which). This CDR3 reads CASSYAGQGVFSPLHF. CDR3 DNA: TGTGCCAGCAGTTACGCGGGACAGGGGGTTTTCTCACCCCTCCACTTT.